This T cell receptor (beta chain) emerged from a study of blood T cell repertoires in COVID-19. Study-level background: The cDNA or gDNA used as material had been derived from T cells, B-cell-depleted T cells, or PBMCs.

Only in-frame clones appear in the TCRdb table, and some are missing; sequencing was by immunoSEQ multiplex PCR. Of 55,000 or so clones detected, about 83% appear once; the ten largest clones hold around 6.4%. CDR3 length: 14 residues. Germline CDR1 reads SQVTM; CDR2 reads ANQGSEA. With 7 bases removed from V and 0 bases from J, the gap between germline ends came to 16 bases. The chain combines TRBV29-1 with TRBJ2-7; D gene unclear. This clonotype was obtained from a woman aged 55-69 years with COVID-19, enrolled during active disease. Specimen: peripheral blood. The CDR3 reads CSALVDRSSYEQYF. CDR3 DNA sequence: TGCAGCGCCCTGGTCGACCGGAGCTCCTACGAGCAGTACTTC.